Listed here are 14 T cell receptor beta chains from one sample, sequenced in a study of human T cells and chemical hapten exposure. Time point of the sample: patch test 3, about 24 weeks after DPC sensitization. Treatment specified: therapeutic diphenylcyclopropenone sensitization with weekly scalp DPC. TCRdb fed the RACE reads into MiXCR, producing one record per CDR3 protein. This sample has over 55,000 distinct CDR3 sequences, with 11% found just once. The sequencing used whole blood, collected in connection with sensitization to the hapten diphenylcyclopropenone (DPC). The source is a woman aged 50 to 60 with alopecia areata. Some clones in this sample may be carry-over from other donors' samples.

This clonotype was counted once. This sequence may be a read error, since a much larger clone differs from it by one base. The chain is built from TRBV3-1 and TRBJ1-5; D is unresolved. CDR3 length equals 14 residues. In germline, CDR1 is LGHDT, CDR2 YNNKEL (reference sequence). CDR3 sequence: CATSQGDLGQPQHF. As DNA, the CDR3 is TGTGCCACCAGCCAAGGAGATCTGGGACAGCCCCAGCATTTT.

This clonotype was seen a few times. V is TRBV29-1 and J is TRBJ1-1; possibly TRBD1 for D (5 bases). This CDR3 region has 15 residues. CDR1 and CDR2 (germline): SQVTM, ANQGSEA. The V gene lost 5 bases and the J gene lost 3 bases, with 19 bases spanning the gap. The CDR3 coding sequence is TGCAGCGTTTGGCCTCATGGGGTCAGGGACACTGAAGCTTTCTTT. Its translation is CSVWPHGVRDTEAFF.

This clonotype occurred many times. This chain joins TRBV7-9 and TRBJ1-1; the match to TRBD1 covers 7 bases. This CDR3 comprises 13 residues. Germline V gene sequence: CDR1 SEHNR, CDR2 FQNEAQ (reference sequence). V shed 3 bases and J 5 bases; nucleotides not matched to a gene: 3. The CDR3 loop reads CASSFTGETEAFF. CDR3 nucleotides: TGTGCCAGCAGCTTCACAGGGGAAACTGAAGCTTTCTTT.

This clonotype was seen only a few times. The genes are TRBV7-2 and TRBJ2-7; 8 bases line up with TRBD1. V shed 4 bases, J shed 5 bases, and the junction held 4 bases outside the gene matches. Germline V CDR1 and CDR2: SGHTA, FQGNSA. The CDR3 length is 13 residues. CDR3 loop: CASSYAGGHEQYF. In nucleotides, the CDR3 is TGTGCCAGCAGCTACGCAGGGGGCCACGAGCAGTACTTC.

This clonotype has only a few counts. V usage is TRBV29-1 and J usage is TRBJ1-2; D uncertain. V lost 5 bases and J lost 8, with 18 bases in between. Germline CDR1 and CDR2: SQVTM and ANQGSEA. This CDR3 is built from 13 residues. CDR3 region: CSVRQQLVEGYTF. The CDR3, as DNA: TGCAGCGTTAGGCAGCAGCTCGTGGAAGGCTACACCTTC.

In its sample, this clonotype was seen many times. This chain uses TRBV5-5 with TRBJ1-2; 7 bases match TRBD1. Germline CDR1 and CDR2: SGHKS and YYEKEE (reference sequence). CDR3 size: 15 residues. The J segment lost 3 bases and the V segment lost 5 bases, leaving 10 bases of the junction unmatched. For the CDR3, the DNA is TGTGCCAGCAGTTGGGGACAGTCAGGCGACTATGGCTACACCTTC. Translation gives CASSWGQSGDYGYTF.

This clonotype was recorded many times. The chain has TRBV18 and TRBJ1-2, with D unresolved. CDR1 and CDR2 (germline): KGHSH, LQKENI. The CDR3 is made up of 15 amino acids. V was shortened by 2 bases and J by 4 bases, with 14 bases between the two germline ends. CDR3 loop: CASSPGPDSPYGYTF. Here the CDR3 DNA reads TGTGCCAGCTCACCAGGGCCGGATTCGCCCTATGGCTACACCTTC. Filled out from reference TRBV18 and TRBJ1-2, the complete variable domain reads NAGVMQNPRHLVRRRGQEARLRCSPMKGHSHVYWYRQLPEEGLKFMVYLQKENIIDESGMPKERFSAEFPKEGPSILRIQQVVRGDSAAYFCASSPGPDSPYGYTFGSGTRLTVV.

This clonotype was found many times. The J gene is TRBJ2-1, the V gene TRBV20-1, with TRBD2 matching 8 bases. The trim removed 1 base at V and 8 bases at J, leaving 13 bases unmatched. Germline V CDR1 and CDR2: DFQATT, SNEGSKA (reference sequence). There are 16 residues in the CDR3. In DNA form, the CDR3 reads TGCAGTGCTAGAGGGTCGGGGGGGCCGCTTATCGATGAGCAGTTCTTC. This codes for CSARGSGGPLIDEQFF.

This clonotype was observed at least ten times. The chain is built from TRBV6-5 and TRBJ1-1, with 8 bases identical to TRBD1. Trimming cost V 10 bases and J 4 bases; bases outside gene matches: 8. There are 13 residues in the CDR3. CDR1 is MNHEY, CDR2 SVGAGI, per germline. CDR3 residues: CATQQGETTEAFF. In DNA, the CDR3 is TGTGCCACCCAACAGGGGGAGACCACTGAAGCTTTCTTT.

V and J are TRBV2 and TRBJ2-5; 7 bases match TRBD1. Trimming cost V 6 bases and J 1 base; bases outside gene matches: 2. Germline assignment: CDR1 SNHLY and CDR2 FYNNEI. The CDR3 spans 13 residues. The CDR3 protein is CASRWDSQETQYF. The CDR3 coding sequence is TGTGCCAGCAGGTGGGACAGCCAAGAGACCCAGTACTTC.

This clonotype has only a few counts. The chain's CDR3 is CSVLTGGSEQYF. The CDR3 region has the DNA TGCAGCGTTTTGACGGGAGGGTCCGAGCAGTACTTC. The rearrangement joins TRBV29-1 to TRBJ2-7, with 8 positions matching TRBD2. The CDR3 length is 12 residues. Trimming cost V 5 bases and J 6 bases; bases outside gene matches: 6. Germline CDR1 and CDR2: SQVTM and ANQGSEA.

This clonotype was recorded at least ten times. The chain employs TRBV7-6 and TRBJ2-7; 7 bases match TRBD2. Trimming took 5 bases from V and 2 from J; bases not matched to a gene: 9. This CDR3 is built from 15 residues. Germline values: CDR1 SGHVS, CDR2 FNYEAQ. The CDR3 region is CASSLEGGSAYEQYF. CDR3 nucleotides: TGTGCCAGCAGCCTGGAGGGAGGGAGCGCCTACGAGCAGTACTTC.

This chain links TRBV6-2 or TRBV6-3 with TRBJ2-7, with TRBD1 identical over 7 bases. The CDR3 has 16 amino acids. Trimming took 7 bases from V and 3 from J; bases not matched to a gene: 15. The germline V gene encodes CDR1 MNHEY and CDR2 SVGEGT. CDR3 coding DNA: TGTGCCAGCACCATATCCGGGACAGCCTCTGTCTACGAGCAGTACTTC. Translating gives CASTISGTASVYEQYF.

This clonotype has ten or more counts. This rearrangement joins TRBV27 to TRBJ1-6, with a possible D match to TRBD1 (6 bases). The V end lost 7 bases, the J end lost 10 bases, and 17 bases lay between the germline ends. The CDR3 length is 14 residues. The germline gives CDR1 MNHEY, CDR2 SMNVEV (reference sequence). CDR3 in amino acids: CASTSGQLGSPLHF. CDR3 nucleotides: TGTGCCAGCACCTCCGGACAGTTAGGGTCACCCCTCCACTTT.